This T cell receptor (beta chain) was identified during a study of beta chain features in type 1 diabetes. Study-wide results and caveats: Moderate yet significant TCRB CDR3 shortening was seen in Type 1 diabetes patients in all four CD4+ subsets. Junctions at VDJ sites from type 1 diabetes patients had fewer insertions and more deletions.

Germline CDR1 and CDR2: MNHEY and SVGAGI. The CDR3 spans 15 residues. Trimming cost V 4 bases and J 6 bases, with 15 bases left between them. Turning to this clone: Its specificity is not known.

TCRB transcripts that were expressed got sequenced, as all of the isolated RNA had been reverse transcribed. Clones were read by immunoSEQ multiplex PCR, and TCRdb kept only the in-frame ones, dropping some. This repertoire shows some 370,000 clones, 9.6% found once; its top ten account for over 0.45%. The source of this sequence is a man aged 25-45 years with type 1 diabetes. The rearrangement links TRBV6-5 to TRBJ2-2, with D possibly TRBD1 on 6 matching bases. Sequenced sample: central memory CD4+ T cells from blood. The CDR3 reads CASSLTGVRSGELFF. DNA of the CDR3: TGTGCCAGCAGTTTGACAGGTGTTCGGTCCGGGGAGCTGTTTTTT.